Listed below are T cell receptor beta chains from one sample, sequenced in a study of blood T cell repertoires in COVID-19. Libraries were prepared by immunoSEQ multiplex PCR; TCRdb keeps only in-frame clonotypes and omits some of them. The table shows roughly 250,000 clones, with approximately 88% occurring only once. The sequencing sample was made of PBMCs or T cells enriched from blood (not recorded which). These receptors were obtained from a woman aged 40 to 50 who had been exposed to COVID-19. Both conserved end residues are part of each CDR3. The D gene is left open where the match is weak. The size of a clone is reported for some rows only, either as once, few or many, or as a class for expanded clones.

abundance	v_gene	j_gene	d_gene	CDR3aa	CDR3nt
once	TRBV5-1	TRBJ2-7	-	CASSSTTTGLAEQYF	TGCGCCAGCAGCTCTACCACTACAGGGCTGGCCGAGCAGTACTTC
-	TRBV12-5	TRBJ2-2	-	CASGLDSRSGELFF	TGTGCTAGTGGTTTGGATTCCCGGTCCGGGGAGCTGTTTTTT
-	TRBV29-1	TRBJ1-1	-	CSVEGTQTNTEAFF	TGCAGCGTTGAAGGTACGCAGACAAACACTGAAGCTTTCTTT
-	TRBV27	TRBJ2-3	-	CASSLSPPGGSTDTQYF	TGTGCCAGCAGTTTATCCCCCCCCGGGGGTTCCACAGATACGCAGTATTTT
-	TRBV6-5	TRBJ1-1	-	CASTLWGGLGAEAFF	TGTGCCAGCACCCTGTGGGGGGGCCTGGGTGCTGAAGCTTTCTTT
-	TRBV7-2	TRBJ2-3	TRBD2	CASSFYLAGSTDTQYF	TGTGCCAGCAGCTTTTACCTAGCGGGAAGCACAGATACGCAGTATTTT
-	TRBV6-6	TRBJ1-5	TRBD1	CASSQIGTGASNQPQHF	TGTGCCAGCAGTCAGATAGGGACAGGGGCCTCCAATCAGCCCCAGCATTTT
-	TRBV19	TRBJ1-1	TRBD1	CASMWGTVGNTEAFF	TGTGCCAGTATGTGGGGGACAGTAGGGAACACTGAAGCTTTCTTT
-	TRBV29-1	TRBJ1-3	-	CSVEDLSADTIYF	TGCAGCGTTGAAGATCTTTCCGCGGACACCATATATTTT
-	TRBV30	TRBJ2-5	-	CAWSRQETQYF	TGTGCCTGGAGTCGGCAAGAGACCCAGTACTTC
-	TRBV19	TRBJ1-5	-	CASSIRTSGGGQPQHF	TGTGCCAGTAGTATAAGGACGTCGGGTGGAGGACAGCCCCAGCATTTT
-	TRBV30	TRBJ1-3	TRBD1	CASQGVHGNTIYF	TGTGCCAGTCAGGGGGTACATGGAAACACCATATATTTT
-	TRBV3-1/TRBV3-2	TRBJ1-1	-	CASSPTTGTEAFF	TGTGCCAGCAGCCCTACCACGGGGACTGAAGCTTTCTTT
-	TRBV27	TRBJ1-1	-	CASSLSNRNTEAFF	TGTGCCAGCAGTTTATCGAATAGGAACACTGAAGCTTTCTTT
-	TRBV25-1	TRBJ1-1	-	CASSVGVNTEAFF	TGTGCCAGCAGTGTGGGCGTGAACACTGAAGCTTTCTTT
-	TRBV5-1	TRBJ2-2	TRBD2	CASSLAGLAGYTGELFF	TGCGCCAGCAGCTTGGCCGGGCTAGCGGGGTACACCGGGGAGCTGTTTTTT
few	TRBV7-2	TRBJ1-6	-	CASSLKSSSYNSPLHF	TGTGCCAGCAGCTTAAAATCGAGCTCCTATAATTCACCCCTCCACTTT
-	TRBV27	TRBJ1-2	TRBD1	CASSQPSLRTGLTF	TGTGCCAGCAGTCAACCCTCCCTTAGGACAGGCCTCACCTTC
few	TRBV3-1/TRBV3-2	TRBJ1-1	TRBD1	CASSHPRQGGTEAFF	TGTGCCAGCAGCCATCCTAGACAGGGGGGCACTGAAGCTTTCTTT
-	TRBV7-9	TRBJ1-5	-	CASSFSDNQPQHF	TGTGCCAGCAGCTTCTCAGATAATCAGCCCCAGCATTTT
once	TRBV6-2/TRBV6-3	TRBJ2-7	TRBD1	CASSRLGQTRYEQYF	TGTGCCAGCAGCCGACTGGGACAGACGCGATACGAGCAGTACTTC
once	TRBV23-1	TRBJ1-2	TRBD1	CASRGTGYVNYGYTF	TGCGCCAGCAGGGGGACAGGCTACGTTAACTATGGCTACACCTTC
few	TRBV6-6	TRBJ2-7	-	CASSYRWDFYEQYF	TGTGCCAGCAGTTACAGATGGGACTTCTACGAGCAGTACTTC
-	TRBV18	TRBJ1-1	TRBD1	CASSRGQGDEGNTEAFF	TGTGCCAGCTCTAGGGGACAGGGTGACGAGGGGAACACTGAAGCTTTCTTT
once	TRBV10-3	TRBJ2-3	TRBD2	CAIRDYLSTDTQYF	TGTGCCATAAGGGACTACCTTAGCACAGATACGCAGTATTTT
-	TRBV27	TRBJ2-1	TRBD2	CASRRYSGGAENEQFF	TGTGCCAGCAGGAGATATAGCGGGGGGGCGGAGAATGAGCAGTTCTTC
-	TRBV7-2	TRBJ2-7	-	CASSLDPSSYEQYF	TGTGCCAGCAGCTTAGACCCTAGCTCCTACGAGCAGTACTTC
-	TRBV28	TRBJ2-2	-	CASSLEGGAGELFF	TGTGCCAGCAGTTTAGAAGGCGGGGCCGGGGAGCTGTTTTTT
-	TRBV5-5	TRBJ2-7	-	CASSLLGEVSYEQYF	TGTGCCAGCAGCTTGCTCGGGGAAGTCTCCTACGAGCAGTACTTC
once	TRBV7-9	TRBJ2-7	TRBD2	CASSRERAGGYSFEQYF	TGTGCCAGCAGCCGGGAACGGGCGGGGGGTTACTCGTTCGAGCAGTACTTC
-	TRBV4-1	TRBJ2-1	TRBD2	CASSPSGLAGGDWNEQFF	TGCGCCAGCAGCCCCAGCGGACTAGCGGGGGGAGATTGGAATGAGCAGTTCTTC
-	TRBV6-4	TRBJ2-3	-	CASSVGGKSTDTQYF	TGTGCCAGCAGTGTGGGCGGGAAAAGCACAGATACGCAGTATTTT
-	TRBV30	TRBJ1-3	-	CAWSVIGGSADGNTIYF	TGTGCCTGGAGTGTTATCGGGGGGTCAGCTGATGGAAACACCATATATTTT
-	TRBV7-2	TRBJ1-2	-	CASSFQGSNYGYTF	TGTGCCAGCAGCTTCCAGGGTTCGAACTATGGCTACACCTTC
-	TRBV24-1	TRBJ1-1	TRBD1	CATKKTGVGEAFF	TGTGCCACTAAAAAGACAGGGGTGGGTGAAGCTTTCTTT
-	TRBV18	TRBJ1-1	-	CASSPRQGSTEAFF	TGTGCCAGCTCACCGCGCCAGGGGAGCACTGAAGCTTTCTTT
-	TRBV5-1	TRBJ2-5	TRBD2	CASSFSGGNQETQYF	TGCGCCAGCAGCTTTAGCGGGGGAAACCAAGAGACCCAGTACTTC
-	TRBV6-1	TRBJ1-6	-	CASSELKGKNSPLHF	TGTGCCAGCAGTGAGCTGAAGGGGAAAAATTCACCCCTCCACTTT
-	TRBV7-5	TRBJ1-2	-	CVRSLYPTHQNYGYTF	TGTGTCAGAAGCTTATACCCAACTCACCAAAACTATGGCTACACCTTC
-	TRBV20-1	TRBJ2-3	-	CSASGATSTDTQYF	TGCAGTGCTAGTGGGGCTACTAGCACAGATACGCAGTATTTT
-	TRBV5-4	TRBJ2-6	-	CASSFIGPPGGANVLTF	TGTGCCAGCAGCTTTATCGGCCCCCCGGGAGGGGCCAACGTCCTGACTTTC
-	TRBV18	TRBJ2-5	TRBD2	CASSRTSGGLKTQYF	TGTGCCAGCTCTAGGACTAGCGGGGGGTTGAAGACCCAGTACTTC
-	TRBV19	TRBJ1-2	-	CASSISEGDGYTF	TGTGCCAGTAGTATAAGCGAGGGGGATGGCTACACCTTC
-	TRBV30	TRBJ2-4	-	CAWSEQGAKNIQYF	TGTGCCTGGAGTGAACAGGGTGCCAAAAACATTCAGTACTTC
-	TRBV20-1	TRBJ2-7	-	CSAFRDYEQYF	TGCAGTGCTTTCAGGGACTACGAGCAGTACTTC
-	TRBV2	TRBJ1-1	TRBD1	CASSEDRGWGTEAFF	TGTGCCAGCAGTGAAGACAGGGGATGGGGCACTGAAGCTTTCTTT
-	TRBV5-8	TRBJ1-4	-	CASSSSAPGKLFF	TGTGCCAGCAGCTCGTCGGCCCCGGGGAAACTGTTTTTT